The 27 T cell receptor beta chains below come from one sample, sequenced in a study of long-term antiretroviral therapy in people with HIV. Sequencing relied on immunoSEQ assay v3.0, run at survey level. Clones were sequenced by immunoSEQ multiplex PCR, and TCRdb holds only the in-frame ones, with some missing. The repertoire holds tens of thousands of clones, with 75% to 90% as singletons. The sequencing used unsorted PBMCs, collected 0.8 years before starting antiretroviral therapy. The receptors derive from a man younger than 35 with HIV.

The CDR3 spells CAISERPREAFF. As DNA, the CDR3 is TGTGCCATCAGTGAACGACCGAGAGAAGCTTTCTTT. The V and J genes are TRBV10-3 and TRBJ1-1; unclear D gene. V was cut by 3 bases and J by 8 bases, with 10 bases left in between. Per germline, CDR1 ENHRY and CDR2 SYGVKD. There are 12 residues in the CDR3.

The sample holds a few counts of this clone. The chain links TRBV30 to TRBJ1-6; no definite D call. V lost 5 bases and J 9 bases, leaving 23 bases between the germline ends. CDR1 is GTSNPN and CDR2 is SVGIG in the germline V gene (reference sequence). This CDR3 contains 16 residues. The DNA for the CDR3 is TGTGCCTGGTTTAAGGCCGTGTTCCCGGGGTTTTCACCCCTCCACTTT. It translates to CAWFKAVFPGFSPLHF.

The chain is built from TRBV11-2 and TRBJ1-1; D is unresolved. Trimming pared 1 base from V and 1 base from J, leaving 13 bases between. This CDR3 has 16 residues. Germline loops: CDR1 SGHAT, CDR2 FQNNGV. The CDR3 loop reads CASSLAFSGRNTEAFF. The CDR3, as DNA: TGTGCCAGCAGCTTAGCTTTTTCGGGGAGGAACACTGAAGCTTTCTTT.

This clone has only one observation. V is TRBV30 and J is TRBJ2-1; 8 bases align to TRBD2. With V trimmed by 3 bases and J by 2 bases, 12 bases remained unmatched. The CDR3 contains 17 residues. Germline CDR1 is GTSNPN and CDR2 is SVGIG (reference sequence). The CDR3 region has the DNA TGTGCCTGGAGCCGATACGGACTAGCCGTCACCTACAATGAGCAGTTCTTC. It specifies CAWSRYGLAVTYNEQFF.

The J gene is TRBJ2-7, the V gene TRBV5-5; no reliable D call. Germline CDR1 reads SGHKS; CDR2 reads YYEKEE (reference sequence). The CDR3 covers 12 residues. The V end lost 1 base, the J end lost 2 bases, and 4 bases lay between the germline ends. In DNA form, the CDR3 reads TGTGCCAGCAGCTTGTCCACCTACGAGCAGTACTTC. It codes for CASSLSTYEQYF.

The V call is TRBV19, the J call TRBJ1-1, with D unresolved. This CDR3 is built from 11 residues. The germline V gene encodes CDR1 LNHDA and CDR2 SQIVND (reference sequence). Trimming took 6 bases from V and 7 from J, leaving 9 bases between them. This CDR3 reads CASRYLGEAFF. DNA for the CDR3: TGTGCCAGTAGGTACCTGGGTGAAGCTTTCTTT.

The chain employs TRBV6-1 and TRBJ1-2; D call uncertain. V was pared by 7 bases and J by 4 bases, with 10 bases between. The germline V gene encodes CDR1 MNHNS and CDR2 SASEGT. The CDR3 length is 12 residues. This CDR3 is CASTPGSYGYTF. In DNA form, the CDR3 reads TGTGCCAGCACCCCGGGCAGCTATGGCTACACCTTC.

The rearrangement uses TRBV6-4 and TRBJ2-1, with 12 positions matching TRBD2. Looked up from germline, CDR1 is MRHNA and CDR2 is SNTAGT. The CDR3 sequence is 15 residues long. The trim removed 5 bases at V and 9 bases at J, leaving 8 bases unmatched. Written as DNA, the CDR3 is TGTGCCAGCAGTATAACTAGCGGGGGGTGGGGTGAGCAGTTCTTC. Translation: CASSITSGGWGEQFF.

This clone was observed a single time. The V call is TRBV5-1, the J call TRBJ2-7, with 8 bases that match TRBD1. The V and J ends lost 4 bases and 3 bases, in that order; junction bases with no gene match: 3. This CDR3 region has 13 residues. Germline CDR1 is SGHRS and CDR2 is YFSETQ. DNA of the CDR3: TGCGCCAGCAGCCTCACAGGGGGCTACGAGCAGTACTTC. Amino acid sequence: CASSLTGGYEQYF. Full variable domain (remainder filled in from reference TRBV5-1 and TRBJ2-7): KAGVTQTPRYLIKTRGQQVTLSCSPISGHRSVSWYQQTPGQGLQFLFEYFSETQRNKGNFPGRFSGRQFSNSRSEMNVSTLELGDSALYLCASSLTGGYEQYFGPGTRLTVT.

The chain combines TRBV4-3 with TRBJ1-2; no clear D gene. V was trimmed by 1 base and J by 5 bases, leaving 14 bases between them. The CDR3 is 15 amino acids. Germline CDR1 is LGHNA and CDR2 is YSLEER. This CDR3 reads CASSQAFNGIYGYTF. CDR3 coding DNA: TGCGCCAGCAGCCAAGCTTTCAACGGGATATATGGCTACACCTTC.

This chain joins TRBV7-9 and TRBJ1-5; D gene unclear. Germline V gene sequence: CDR1 SEHNR, CDR2 FQNEAQ (reference sequence). Trimming took off 3 bases at V and 0 bases at J, with 6 bases between the two ends. The CDR3 runs to 14 residues. The CDR3 reads CASSLGYSNQPQHF. The DNA for the CDR3 is TGTGCCAGCAGCTTGGGTTATAGCAATCAGCCCCAGCATTTT.

V gene TRBV11-1 combines with J gene TRBJ2-7, with D unresolved. From germline, CDR1 is SGHAT and CDR2 FQDESV (reference sequence). The CDR3 length is 13 residues. The ends were cut back, 9 bases at V and 7 bases at J, with 19 bases in the middle. Written as DNA, the CDR3 is TGTGCCAGTACTCCCCGTTTTGGGTTGGAGCAGTACTTC. Protein sequence: CASTPRFGLEQYF.

The J gene is TRBJ1-2, the V gene TRBV20-1; tentative D call: TRBD1 (5 bases). The CDR3 runs to 10 residues. Germline lookup yields CDR1 DFQATT and CDR2 SNEGSKA (reference sequence). The V gene lost 3 bases and the J gene lost 7 bases, with 6 bases spanning the gap. This CDR3 reads CSASGGGYTF. DNA of the CDR3: TGCAGTGCTAGCGGGGGTGGCTACACCTTC.

The chain has TRBV7-9 and TRBJ2-1; 9 bases are a match to TRBD2. The V gene's germline CDR1 is SEHNR and CDR2 FQNEAQ (reference sequence). V trimming: 5 bases; J trimming: 2 bases; junction bases outside the gene matches: 7. The CDR3 runs to 16 residues. The CDR3 DNA is TGTGCCAGCAGCCACCCACTAGCGGGCACCTACAATGAGCAGTTCTTC. This sequence encodes CASSHPLAGTYNEQFF.

The chain combines TRBV6-5 with TRBJ1-6; no clear D. The CDR3 length is 16 residues. The V and J ends lost 0 bases and 0 bases respectively, with 6 bases between them. Germline CDR1 MNHEY, CDR2 SVGAGI. CDR3 nucleotides: TGTGCCAGCAGTTACTCCGGGAGCTCCTATAATTCACCCCTCCACTTT. It is translated as CASSYSGSSYNSPLHF.

The chain joins TRBV5-1 to TRBJ2-4, with unresolved D. Germline loops: CDR1 SGHRS, CDR2 YFSETQ. V lost 6 bases, J lost 0 bases, and 10 bases lay in between. The CDR3 is 14 amino acids. The CDR3 loop reads CASKMDPAKNIQYF. The DNA for the CDR3 is TGCGCCAGCAAGATGGACCCAGCCAAAAACATTCAGTACTTC.

This chain joins TRBV18 and TRBJ2-1, with 11 bases lining up with TRBD1. The ends lost 3 bases at V and 9 bases at J; junction bases unmatched: 10. The germline CDR1 and CDR2 sequences are KGHSH and LQKENI. This CDR3 has 16 amino acids. The CDR3 loop reads CASSPLVAGQGGEQFF. In DNA form, the CDR3 reads TGTGCCAGCTCACCTCTTGTAGCGGGACAGGGGGGTGAGCAGTTCTTC.

V gene TRBV13 combines with J gene TRBJ2-4; TRBD1 agrees at 8 bases. Unmatched junction bases numbered 5, after V lost 0 bases and J lost 7 bases. CDR3 length: 15 residues. Germline V gene sequence: CDR1 PRHDT, CDR2 FYEKMQ (reference sequence). The chain's CDR3 is CASSLGHGQGNIQYF. CDR3 coding DNA: TGTGCCAGCAGCTTAGGCCACGGACAGGGCAACATTCAGTACTTC.

V is TRBV5-1 and J is TRBJ2-3; D unresolved. This CDR3 is built from 15 residues. Germline V gene data show CDR1 as SGHRS and CDR2 as YFSETQ. V was shortened by 2 bases and J by 0 bases, with 10 bases between the two germline ends. CDR3 region: CASSLSGTSTDTQYF. The DNA for the CDR3 is TGCGCCAGCAGCTTAAGTGGTACTAGCACAGATACGCAGTATTTT. Drawing the rest from reference TRBV5-1 and TRBJ2-3, the complete variable domain is KAGVTQTPRYLIKTRGQQVTLSCSPISGHRSVSWYQQTPGQGLQFLFEYFSETQRNKGNFPGRFSGRQFSNSRSEMNVSTLELGDSALYLCASSLSGTSTDTQYFGPGTRLTVL.

This clone came up a few times. This chain links TRBV5-6 with TRBJ1-5; 8 nucleotides agree with TRBD1. V lost 4 bases and J lost 4; bases outside the gene matches: 4. The CDR3 totals 14 residues. Germline V gene lookup returns CDR1 SGHDT and CDR2 YYEEEE. In DNA, the CDR3 is TGTGCCAGCAGCGCCGGGACAGGTAATCAGCCCCAGCATTTT. Its translation is CASSAGTGNQPQHF.

The V gene is TRBV19, the J gene TRBJ1-5, with D maybe TRBD1 (5 bases). Trimming left V 2 bases short and J 5 bases short, with 13 bases between. The CDR3 has 15 residues. Germline V gives CDR1 LNHDA, CDR2 SQIVND (reference sequence). CDR3 coding DNA: TGTGCCAGTAGTATACATCGGGACGAAGATCAGCCCCAGCATTTT. This translates into CASSIHRDEDQPQHF.

V and J are TRBV11-1 and TRBJ1-2; possible D gene TRBD1, 6 bases. This CDR3 has 13 amino acids. Trimming took off 5 bases at V and 8 bases at J, with 15 bases between the two ends. CDR1 SGHAT and CDR2 FQDESV come from the germline V gene (reference sequence). The CDR3 sequence: CASSQDSGEGYTF. DNA for the CDR3: TGTGCCAGCAGCCAGGACAGCGGGGAAGGCTACACCTTC.

The chain recombines TRBV5-1 with TRBJ2-2; perhaps TRBD1 as D (6 bases). V lost 3 bases and J lost 8, with 14 bases in between. The CDR3 is 14 amino acids. Germline CDR1 SGHRS, CDR2 YFSETQ. CDR3 sequence reads: CASSYYTGSGELFF. In nucleotides, the CDR3 is TGCGCCAGCAGCTACTACACAGGGTCTGGGGAGCTGTTTTTT.

This clone occurred once. The V gene is TRBV7-3, the J gene TRBJ2-1; D remains ambiguous. Germline V gene lookup returns CDR1 SGHTA and CDR2 FQGTGA. V dropped 3 bases and J dropped 2 bases, with 8 bases sitting between them. CDR3 length: 14 residues. The CDR3 DNA reads TGTGCCAGCAGCTTCGACGGGCCCTACAATGAGCAGTTCTTC. It specifies CASSFDGPYNEQFF.

The rearrangement links TRBV4-2 to TRBJ2-1, with D perhaps matching TRBD1 or TRBD2 (5 bases each). V shed 0 bases and J shed 7 bases, with 13 bases lying between them. The CDR3 covers 15 residues. Per germline, CDR1 LGHNA and CDR2 YNFKEQ. The CDR3 bases are TGTGCCAGCAGCCAAGAATGGGGGATGGAGAATGAGCAGTTCTTC. Translated, it gives CASSQEWGMENEQFF.

This clone showed up just once. This chain joins TRBV11-2 and TRBJ2-1, with 7 bases that match TRBD2. The CDR3 covers 15 residues. The V and J ends lost 5 bases and 8 bases, in that order; junction bases with no gene match: 12. In germline, CDR1 is SGHAT, CDR2 FQNNGV. DNA of the CDR3: TGTGCCAGCAGCCCCGGGACTAAACGCCCCGATGAGCAGTTCTTC. Translation: CASSPGTKRPDEQFF.

The rearrangement joins TRBV27 to TRBJ2-5, with D perhaps matching TRBD1 (5 bases). The germline V gene encodes CDR1 MNHEY and CDR2 SMNVEV (reference sequence). V was pared by 5 bases and J by 1 base, with 8 bases between. The CDR3 extends over 13 amino acids. The CDR3 region is CASSIRVQETQYF. The CDR3 DNA reads TGTGCCAGCAGTATCAGGGTCCAAGAGACCCAGTACTTC.